The T cell receptor beta chain described here comes from a study of blood T cell repertoires in COVID-19. Whole-study context: T cells, B-cell-depleted T cells, or PBMCs provided the cDNA or gDNA that served as material.

TCRdb's copy holds only in-frame clones and misses some; the assay was immunoSEQ multiplex PCR. The sample has some 180,000 clones, approximately 85% seen once. CDR1 is SQVTM and CDR2 is ANQGSEA in the germline V gene. The CDR3 contains 13 residues. V dropped 3 bases and J dropped 8 bases, with 16 bases sitting between them. The chain recombines TRBV29-1 with TRBJ1-2; maybe TRBD1 (5 bases). The origin of this receptor is a woman in her sixties with acute or convalescent COVID-19. The material sequenced was peripheral blood. The chain's CDR3 is CSVDRAVPIGYTF. CDR3 DNA: TGCAGCGTTGACAGGGCAGTTCCTATAGGCTACACCTTC.